One T cell receptor beta chain is described in this entry. Enrolment of Seattle patients took place during active infection, and they were followed longitudinally. The data are from a study of blood T cell repertoires in COVID-19. Across the whole study: Collection of acute and convalescent COVID-19 samples took place in the United States, Italy and Spain.

The assay was immunoSEQ multiplex PCR, and TCRdb's table has in-frame clones only and misses some. The sample carries fewer than 450,000 clones, approximately 91% recorded once. Germline V lookup: CDR1 SGHDT, CDR2 YYEEEE. Trimming removed 0 bases from V and 1 base from J, with 13 bases in between. There are 16 residues in the CDR3. Sequencing was performed on peripheral blood. This receptor was taken from a woman aged 65 to 85 with COVID-19, enrolled during active disease. The chain links TRBV5-6 to TRBJ2-5, with D perhaps matching TRBD1 (6 bases). CDR3 region: CASSLGPQGIQETQYF. Written as DNA, the CDR3 is TGTGCCAGCAGCTTGGGTCCCCAGGGGATCCAAGAGACCCAGTACTTC.